The entry below gives a single T cell receptor (beta chain) sequence along with its context. The protocol was immunoSEQ multiplex PCR, while the TCRdb copy is restricted to in-frame clones and leaves out a portion. Of some 120,000 clones in the sample, more than 65% were seen once. The sample comes from a study of blood T cell repertoires in COVID-19. The sequence was obtained from a woman between 65 and 79 years old with acute or convalescent COVID-19. Sequenced sample: peripheral blood.

The CDR3 DNA follows: TGCAGCGTTGGGGGCGCAGGGGCCGGCACAGATACGCAGTATTTT. This sequence encodes CSVGGAGAGTDTQYF. The chain recombines TRBV29-1 with TRBJ2-3; maybe TRBD1 (6 bases). From germline, CDR1 is SQVTM and CDR2 ANQGSEA. The CDR3 consists of 15 residues. Between the trimmed V and J ends, which lost 4 bases and 1 base, there was a span of 15 bases.